Below are 9 T cell receptor beta chains sequenced from a single sample in a study of cytomegalovirus exposure and HLA in healthy donors (dated by TCRdb to 2017 to 2019). The receptor library was made with the immunoSEQ multiplex PCR assay. A mixture of 60 forward primers for TCR Vbeta segments and 13 reverse primers for TCR Jbeta segments was used in the multiplex PCR. TCRdb took this table from immuneACCESS and kept in-frame rearrangements with V and J called. Such tables lack part of the clones; where checked against another copy, unresolved V genes explain under half of the gap, and the rest is unexplained. A total of about 130,000 clones appear in this sample, approximately 73% of them only once. In total, the top ten clones hold 4.8% of the sample. Sample: PBMCs. All receptors come from a man aged 55 to 70 in good health and CMV-seropositive.

This clone was recorded a few times. The rearrangement uses TRBV28 and TRBJ2-2; D is uncertain. This CDR3 contains 12 residues. Germline V CDR1 and CDR2: MDHEN, SYDVKM. The V end lost 7 bases, the J end lost 9 bases, and 12 bases lay between the germline ends. In DNA form, the CDR3 reads TGTGCCAGCACCCTTGGCCCTCGGGAGCTGTTTTTT. Translation gives CASTLGPRELFF.

This chain uses TRBV5-1 with TRBJ2-3, with 7 bases identical to TRBD2. Germline V lookup: CDR1 SGHRS, CDR2 YFSETQ. This CDR3 contains 18 residues. Trimming removed 7 bases from V and 0 bases from J; junction bases left unmatched: 17. The CDR3 nucleotides read TGCGCCAGCCGTCCGGGACTAAGTCCTGAGACTAGCACAGATACGCAGTATTTT. Protein: CASRPGLSPETSTDTQYF.

This clone was seen only once. The V and J genes are TRBV10-3 and TRBJ2-7; TRBD1 matches 11 bases. Trimming cost V 7 bases and J 5 bases; bases outside gene matches: 10. CDR1 and CDR2 from the germline V gene are ENHRY and SYGVKD. CDR3 length: 15 amino acids. For the CDR3, the DNA is TGTGCCATCACATCGGCCGCGGACAGGGGGCACGAGCAGTACTTC. Translated, it gives CAITSAADRGHEQYF.

This clone showed up just a few times. The V and J genes are TRBV14 and TRBJ1-1; TRBD1 is a possible D gene (5 bases). V lost 2 bases and J 1 base, leaving 8 bases between the germline ends. The CDR3 loop spans 14 amino acids. The germline V gene has CDR1 SGHDN and CDR2 FVKESK. The CDR3: CASSQPTENTEAFF. The CDR3 DNA reads as TGTGCCAGCAGCCAACCGACAGAGAACACTGAAGCTTTCTTT.

Comment on this clone: The same CDR3 is also encoded by other DNA sequences in this sample. The chain uses TRBV2 and TRBJ1-5; TRBD1 might be the D (5 bases). Deletions cut 3 bases from V and 5 bases from J, with 5 bases between. In germline, CDR1 is SNHLY, CDR2 FYNNEI. The CDR3 is 12 amino acids. The CDR3 spells CASSDRDQPQHF. CDR3 sequence (DNA): TGTGCCAGCAGTGACAGGGATCAGCCCCAGCATTTT.

This chain uses TRBV2 with TRBJ1-4; possibly TRBD1 for D (5 bases). Trimming removed 4 bases from V and 0 bases from J, with 12 bases in between. This CDR3 is 16 amino acids long. CDR1 is SNHLY, CDR2 FYNNEI, per germline. DNA of the CDR3: TGTGCCAGCAGTGTACAGGAATTTGCAACTAATGAAAAACTGTTTTTT. Translating gives CASSVQEFATNEKLFF. The variable domain in full, completed from reference TRBV2 and TRBJ1-4, reads EPEVTQTPSHQVTQMGQEVILRCVPISNHLYFYWYRQILGQKVEFLVSFYNNEISEKSEIFDDQFSVERPDGSNFTLKIRSTKLEDSAMYFCASSVQEFATNEKLFFGSGTQLSVL.

The V gene is TRBV14, the J gene TRBJ1-1; TRBD1 might be the D (6 bases). The CDR3 length is 14 residues. The ends were cut back, 4 bases at V and 3 bases at J, with 12 bases in the middle. Germline V gene sequence: CDR1 SGHDN, CDR2 FVKESK. The CDR3 region has the DNA TGTGCCAGCAGCCTCTTGGACAGTTACACTGAAGCTTTCTTT. Its translation: CASSLLDSYTEAFF.

This sequence joins TRBV6-5 and TRBJ2-5; a weak D match, TRBD2 (7 bases). The CDR3 extends over 14 amino acids. The V gene lost 5 bases and the J gene lost 9 bases, with 19 bases spanning the gap. Germline CDR1 MNHEY, CDR2 SVGAGI. The CDR3 region is CASSLVGGAGAQYF. The DNA of the CDR3 is TGTGCCAGCAGTCTCGTTGGGGGGGCAGGAGCCCAGTACTTC.

The rearrangement links TRBV30 to TRBJ1-4, with 8 bases fitting TRBD1. The CDR3 runs 13 residues. CDR1 GTSNPN and CDR2 SVGIG come from the germline V gene (reference sequence). J lost 3 bases, V lost 3 bases, and 0 bases had no gene match. CDR3 sequence: CAWRGQANEKLFF. CDR3 sequence (DNA): TGTGCCTGGAGGGGACAGGCTAATGAAAAACTGTTTTTT.